One sample yielded the 19 T cell receptor beta chains listed below, sequenced in a study of Ad26.COV2.S vaccination and SARS-CoV-2 variants. Treatment specified: 19 received Ad26.COV2.S at low or high dose, single or two shots; 5 received placebo; per-sample allocation not given. Samples were taken on day 63 after the first vaccine or placebo injection. Libraries were prepared by immunoSEQ multiplex PCR; TCRdb keeps only in-frame clonotypes and omits some of them. The table has around 340,000 clones, approximately 90% seen once. This material consisted of peripheral blood, taken in a trial of Ad26.COV2.S vaccine versus placebo. The receptors shown here come from a person aged 18-60 years who received the Ad26.COV2.S COVID-19 vaccine or a placebo.

The V and J genes are TRBV7-3 and TRBJ2-1, with 7 bases that match TRBD2. Germline V gene lookup returns CDR1 SGHTA and CDR2 FQGTGA. The V gene end was trimmed by 5 bases and the J gene end by 2 bases; junction bases not matched to a gene: 6. This CDR3 has 15 amino acids. CDR3 sequence (DNA): TGTGCCAGCAGCAAAAGCGGGAATACCTACAATGAGCAGTTCTTC. Its protein product is CASSKSGNTYNEQFF.

This sequence joins TRBV14 and TRBJ1-1; no definite D call. Germline CDR1 reads SGHDN; CDR2 reads FVKESK. This CDR3 is 13 amino acids long. V lost 2 bases to trimming and J lost 0 bases, with 4 bases between them. The CDR3 region has the DNA TGTGCCAGCAGCCAAACCTTGAACACTGAAGCTTTCTTT. It yields the protein CASSQTLNTEAFF. Full variable domain (remainder filled in from reference TRBV14 and TRBJ1-1): EAGVTQFPSHSVIEKGQTVTLRCDPISGHDNLYWYRRVMGKEIKFLLHFVKESKQDESGMPNNRFLAERTGGTYSTLKVQPAELEDSGVYFCASSQTLNTEAFFGQGTRLTVV.

The J gene is TRBJ1-3, the V gene TRBV7-9; no clear D gene. Germline V gene lookup returns CDR1 SEHNR and CDR2 FQNEAQ (reference sequence). V lost 2 bases and J lost 4, with 6 bases in between. CDR3 length equals 13 residues. CDR3 region: CASSLLDGNTIYF. CDR3 bases: TGTGCCAGCAGCTTACTGGACGGAAACACCATATATTTT.

V usage is TRBV7-9 and J usage is TRBJ1-1; 11 positions agree with TRBD1. The CDR3 extends over 16 amino acids. The J segment lost 5 bases and the V segment lost 3 bases, leaving 8 bases of the junction unmatched. Germline V gives CDR1 SEHNR, CDR2 FQNEAQ (reference sequence). The CDR3 reads CASSFSGQGARTEAFF. DNA of the CDR3: TGTGCCAGCAGCTTTAGCGGACAGGGGGCGAGGACTGAAGCTTTCTTT.

The chain uses TRBV19 and TRBJ2-5; the D call may be TRBD1 or TRBD2 (5 bases each). Trimming cost V 7 bases and J 2 bases, with 14 bases left between them. CDR3 length: 14 amino acids. Per the germline V gene, CDR1 is LNHDA and CDR2 is SQIVND (reference sequence). The CDR3 spells CASKGTFPQETQYF. The CDR3 DNA sequence: TGTGCCAGTAAAGGGACCTTCCCTCAAGAGACCCAGTACTTC. Variable domain in full (rest from reference TRBV19 and TRBJ2-5): DGGITQSPKYLFRKEGQNVTLSCEQNLNHDAMYWYRQDPGQGLRLIYYSQIVNDFQKGDIAEGYSVSREKKESFPLTVTSAQKNPTAFYLCASKGTFPQETQYFGPGTRLLVL.

This sequence joins TRBV6-6 and TRBJ1-2; 8 bases line up with TRBD1. With 5 bases clipped from V and 7 bases from J, the junction kept 9 bases outside the gene matches. This CDR3 is built from 14 residues. Germline V gene lookup returns CDR1 MNHNY and CDR2 SVGAGI (reference sequence). The CDR3 reads CASSPTGGLGGYTF. The CDR3, as DNA: TGTGCCAGCAGTCCCACAGGGGGACTGGGTGGCTACACCTTC.

This clone appeared once. The chain links TRBV9 to TRBJ2-2; the D is unclear. V lost 0 bases to trimming and J lost 6 bases, with 9 bases between them. This CDR3 has 14 residues. CDR1 and CDR2 from the germline V gene are SGDLS and YYNGEE. CDR3 sequence reads: CASSVANRAGELFF. The CDR3 DNA sequence: TGTGCCAGCAGCGTAGCTAATCGGGCCGGGGAGCTGTTTTTT. The whole variable domain, filled in from reference TRBV9 and TRBJ2-2, reads DSGVTQTPKHLITATGQRVTLRCSPRSGDLSVYWYQQSLDQGLQFLIQYYNGEERAKGNILERFSAQQFPDLHSELNLSSLELGDSALYFCASSVANRAGELFFGEGSRLTVL.

This chain links TRBV11-1 with TRBJ2-2, with a tentative D call TRBD1 (6 bases). This CDR3 is built from 16 residues. The V end was cut by 1 base, the J end by 6 bases, with 15 bases between. Germline V gene data show CDR1 as SGHAT and CDR2 as FQDESV (reference sequence). The CDR3 loop reads CASSLGQGTSSGELFF. DNA for the CDR3: TGTGCCAGCAGCTTAGGGCAGGGGACCTCGTCCGGGGAGCTGTTTTTT.

The rearrangement links TRBV4-1 to TRBJ1-5, with 10 nucleotides matching TRBD1. The CDR3 is 15 residues long. The germline gives CDR1 MGHRA, CDR2 YSYEKL. V dropped 4 bases and J dropped 7; count of bases not matched to a gene: 7. This chain's CDR3 is CASSPMTGGGQPQHF. For the CDR3, the DNA is TGCGCCAGCAGCCCTATGACAGGGGGCGGGCAGCCCCAGCATTTT.

CDR3 sequence reads: CASRGLPNEQFF. CDR3 coding DNA: TGTGCCAGTAGAGGACTCCCCAATGAGCAGTTCTTC. V is TRBV19 and J is TRBJ2-1; D is possibly TRBD2 (5 bases). Germline assignment: CDR1 LNHDA and CDR2 SQIVND (reference sequence). This CDR3 contains 12 residues. Trimming took 6 bases from V and 6 from J, leaving 9 bases between them.

This clone was recorded once. J is TRBJ2-5 and V is TRBV6-5; 7 positions match TRBD1. The germline V gene has CDR1 MNHEY and CDR2 SVGAGI. J was trimmed by 1 base and V by 7 bases; bases with no gene match: 3. The CDR3 has 13 amino acids. The CDR3 DNA reads as TGTGCCAGCACCCGACAGGGCCAAGAGACCCAGTACTTC. Translating it yields CASTRQGQETQYF.

Details on this clone: Other DNA sequences from this sample encode an identical CDR3 as well. This sequence joins TRBV6-1 and TRBJ2-7; the D is unclear. This CDR3 region has 11 residues. The germline gives CDR1 MNHNS, CDR2 SASEGT. Trimming removed 3 bases at V and 3 bases at J, with 3 bases between. The CDR3 region has the DNA TGTGCCAGCAGTGAGGGCTACGAGCAGTACTTC. Amino acid sequence: CASSEGYEQYF.

This clone has just one count. The chain couples TRBV28 to TRBJ2-7; 8 bases line up with TRBD2. The V gene's germline CDR1 is MDHEN and CDR2 SYDVKM. This CDR3 is 15 amino acids long. Trimming took 6 bases from V and 3 from J; bases not matched to a gene: 10. The CDR3, as DNA: TGTGCCAGCAGCCCCGGGACTAGTCTCCTCTACGAGCAGTACTTC. As protein: CASSPGTSLLYEQYF.

The V call is TRBV2, the J call TRBJ2-3; TRBD2 matches at 11 bases. Germline CDR1 reads SNHLY; CDR2 reads FYNNEI. The trim removed 5 bases at V and 3 bases at J, leaving 4 bases unmatched. The CDR3 is 15 residues long. CDR3 DNA: TGTGCCAGCAGTCTTCTAGCGGGAGGTACAGATACGCAGTATTTT. Protein: CASSLLAGGTDTQYF. Based on the CDR3 plus reference TRBV2 and TRBJ2-3, the full variable domain is EPEVTQTPSHQVTQMGQEVILRCVPISNHLYFYWYRQILGQKVEFLVSFYNNEISEKSEIFDDQFSVERPDGSNFTLKIRSTKLEDSAMYFCASSLLAGGTDTQYFGPGTRLTVL.

The chain is built from TRBV20-1 and TRBJ1-4; D might be TRBD1 (5 bases). The CDR3 extends over 14 amino acids. The germline gives CDR1 DFQATT, CDR2 SNEGSKA (reference sequence). V was clipped by 3 bases and J by 8 bases, with 16 bases between them. CDR3 nucleotides: TGCAGTGCTAGTTCTCCGGGACCATGGGAAAAACTGTTTTTT. Translated, it gives CSASSPGPWEKLFF.

The chain joins TRBV7-9 to TRBJ1-1, with D possibly being TRBD1 (5 bases). Trimming shortened V by 5 bases and J by 1 base, and 17 bases separated the two germline ends. CDR1 and CDR2 from the germline V gene are SEHNR and FQNEAQ (reference sequence). The CDR3 extends over 16 amino acids. CDR3 sequence reads: CASSPPVGGGNTEAFF. The DNA of the CDR3 is TGTGCCAGCAGCCCACCAGTGGGGGGAGGGAACACTGAAGCTTTCTTT.

Turning to this clone: This likely comes from a read error, as the CDR3 has no conserved phenylalanine or tryptophan at its end. No DNA is shown, since the ends of the CDR3 on it are uncertain; the CDR3 is the one TCRdb lists. This chain uses TRBV12-3 or TRBV12-4 with TRBJ1-2; the D call in the table, TRBD1, was not verified against the DNA. Including both end residues, the CDR3 is 13 amino acids long. The CDR3 protein is CASSLGLGHPLFI.

The chain recombines TRBV18 with TRBJ1-4, with a weak D call TRBD1 (6 bases). V was clipped by 1 base and J by 5 bases, with 17 bases between them. Germline V gene data show CDR1 as KGHSH and CDR2 as LQKENI. The CDR3 length is 17 residues. This CDR3 reads CASSPLAGARSNEKLFF. The DNA of the CDR3 is TGTGCCAGCTCACCACTGGCGGGGGCGCGTTCGAATGAAAAACTGTTTTTT.

The genes are TRBV5-1 and TRBJ1-2, with D uncertain. Germline V gene lookup returns CDR1 SGHRS and CDR2 YFSETQ. The ends were cut back, 5 bases at V and 2 bases at J, with 7 bases in the middle. This CDR3 region has 12 residues. The CDR3 DNA follows: TGCGCCAGCAGGGAACAGAACTATGGCTACACCTTC. It encodes CASREQNYGYTF.